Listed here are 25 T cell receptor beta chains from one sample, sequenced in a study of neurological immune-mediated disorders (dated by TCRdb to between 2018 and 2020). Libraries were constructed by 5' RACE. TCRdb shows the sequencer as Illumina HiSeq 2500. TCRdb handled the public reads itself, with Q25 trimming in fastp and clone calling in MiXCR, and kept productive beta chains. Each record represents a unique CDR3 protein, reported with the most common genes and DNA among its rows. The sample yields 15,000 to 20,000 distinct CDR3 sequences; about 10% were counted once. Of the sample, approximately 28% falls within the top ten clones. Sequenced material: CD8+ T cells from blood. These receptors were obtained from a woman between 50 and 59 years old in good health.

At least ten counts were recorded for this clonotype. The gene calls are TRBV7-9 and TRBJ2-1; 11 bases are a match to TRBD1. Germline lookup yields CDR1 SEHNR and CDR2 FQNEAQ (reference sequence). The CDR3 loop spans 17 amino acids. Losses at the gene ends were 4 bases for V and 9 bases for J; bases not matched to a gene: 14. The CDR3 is CASSSNRDRGSKGEQFF. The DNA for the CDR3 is TGTGCCAGCAGCTCCAACCGGGACAGGGGGTCCAAGGGTGAGCAGTTCTTC.

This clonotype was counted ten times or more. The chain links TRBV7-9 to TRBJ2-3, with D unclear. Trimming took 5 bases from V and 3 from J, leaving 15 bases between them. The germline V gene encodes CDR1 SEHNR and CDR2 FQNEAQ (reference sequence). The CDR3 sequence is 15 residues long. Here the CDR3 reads CASSEWQEGTDTQYF. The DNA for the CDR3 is TGTGCCAGCAGCGAGTGGCAGGAAGGGACAGATACGCAGTATTTT.

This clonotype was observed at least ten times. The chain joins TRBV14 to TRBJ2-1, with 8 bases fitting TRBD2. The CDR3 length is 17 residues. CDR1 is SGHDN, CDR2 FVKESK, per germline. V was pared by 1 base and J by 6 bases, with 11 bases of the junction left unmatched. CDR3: CASSQVVLGREGNEQFF. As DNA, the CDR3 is TGTGCCAGCAGCCAAGTCGTGCTTGGACGGGAGGGCAATGAGCAGTTCTTC.

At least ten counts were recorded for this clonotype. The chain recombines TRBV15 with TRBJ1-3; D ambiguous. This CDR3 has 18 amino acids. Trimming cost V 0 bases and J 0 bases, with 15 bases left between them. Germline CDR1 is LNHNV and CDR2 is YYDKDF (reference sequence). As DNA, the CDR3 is TGTGCCACCAGCAGAGATGGTGCAGGCTTAGACTCTGGAAACACCATATATTTT. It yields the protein CATSRDGAGLDSGNTIYF.

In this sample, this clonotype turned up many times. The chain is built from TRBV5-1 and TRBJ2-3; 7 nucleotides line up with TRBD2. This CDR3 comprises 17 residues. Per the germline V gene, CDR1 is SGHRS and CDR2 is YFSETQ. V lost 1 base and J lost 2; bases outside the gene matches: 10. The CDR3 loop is CASSLRTRLTFTDTQYF. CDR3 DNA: TGCGCCAGCAGCTTGCGGACTAGACTAACTTTCACAGATACGCAGTATTTT.

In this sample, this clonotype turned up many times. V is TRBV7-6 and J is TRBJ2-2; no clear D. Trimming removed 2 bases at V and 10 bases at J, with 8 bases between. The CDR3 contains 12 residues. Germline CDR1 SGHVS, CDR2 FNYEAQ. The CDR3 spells CASSLKPLELFF. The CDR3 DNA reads TGTGCCAGCAGCTTAAAACCCTTGGAGCTGTTTTTT.

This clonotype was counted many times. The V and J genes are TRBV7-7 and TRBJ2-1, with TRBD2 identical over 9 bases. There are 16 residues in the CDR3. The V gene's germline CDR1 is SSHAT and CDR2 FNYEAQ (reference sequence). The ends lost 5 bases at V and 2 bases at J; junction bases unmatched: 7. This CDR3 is CASSLKLAGAYNEQFF. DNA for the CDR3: TGTGCCAGCAGCCTAAAGTTAGCGGGGGCCTACAATGAGCAGTTCTTC.

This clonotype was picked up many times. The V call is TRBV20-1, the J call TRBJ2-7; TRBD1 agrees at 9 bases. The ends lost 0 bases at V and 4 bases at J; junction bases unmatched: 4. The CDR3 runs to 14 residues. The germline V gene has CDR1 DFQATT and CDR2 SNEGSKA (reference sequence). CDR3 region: CSARDLTGGYEQYF. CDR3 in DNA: TGCAGTGCTAGAGATCTGACAGGGGGGTACGAGCAGTACTTC.

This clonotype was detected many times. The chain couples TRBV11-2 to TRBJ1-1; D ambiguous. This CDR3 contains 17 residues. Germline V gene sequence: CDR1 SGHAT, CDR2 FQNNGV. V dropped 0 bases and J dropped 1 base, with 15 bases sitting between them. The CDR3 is CASSLDPWGGRNTEAFF. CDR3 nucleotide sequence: TGTGCCAGCAGCTTAGATCCTTGGGGAGGGAGGAACACTGAAGCTTTCTTT.

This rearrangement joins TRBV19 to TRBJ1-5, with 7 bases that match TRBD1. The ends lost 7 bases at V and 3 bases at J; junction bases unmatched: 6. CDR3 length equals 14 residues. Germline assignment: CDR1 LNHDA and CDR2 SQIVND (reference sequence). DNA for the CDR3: TGTGCCAGTAAAACAGGGGACTACAATCAGCCCCAGCATTTT. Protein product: CASKTGDYNQPQHF.

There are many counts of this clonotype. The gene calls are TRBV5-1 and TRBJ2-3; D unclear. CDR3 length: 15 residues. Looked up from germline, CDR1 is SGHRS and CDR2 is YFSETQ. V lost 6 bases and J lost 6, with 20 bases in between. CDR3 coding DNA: TGCGCCAGCAAGGTAGAATCCCCTGTTCTCGATACGCAGTATTTT. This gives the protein CASKVESPVLDTQYF.

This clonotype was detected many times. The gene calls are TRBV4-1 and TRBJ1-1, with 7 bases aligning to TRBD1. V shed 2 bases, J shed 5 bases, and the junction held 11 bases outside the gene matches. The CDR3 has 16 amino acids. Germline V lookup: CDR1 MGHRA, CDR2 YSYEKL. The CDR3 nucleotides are TGCGCCAGCAGCCAAAGGGACAGAACAATGGAGACTGAAGCTTTCTTT. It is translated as CASSQRDRTMETEAFF.

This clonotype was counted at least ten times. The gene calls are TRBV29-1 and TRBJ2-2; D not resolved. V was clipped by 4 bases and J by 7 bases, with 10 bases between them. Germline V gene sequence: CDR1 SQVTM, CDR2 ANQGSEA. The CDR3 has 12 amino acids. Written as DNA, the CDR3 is TGCAGCGTTGCGAGACCCAGCGGGGAGCTGTTTTTT. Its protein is CSVARPSGELFF.

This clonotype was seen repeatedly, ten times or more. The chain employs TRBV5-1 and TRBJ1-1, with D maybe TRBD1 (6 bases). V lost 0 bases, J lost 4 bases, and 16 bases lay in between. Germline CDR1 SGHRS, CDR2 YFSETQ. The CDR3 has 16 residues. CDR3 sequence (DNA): TGCGCCAGCAGCTTGGCCCCAGGGGAATTCGGCACTGAAGCTTTCTTT. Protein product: CASSLAPGEFGTEAFF.

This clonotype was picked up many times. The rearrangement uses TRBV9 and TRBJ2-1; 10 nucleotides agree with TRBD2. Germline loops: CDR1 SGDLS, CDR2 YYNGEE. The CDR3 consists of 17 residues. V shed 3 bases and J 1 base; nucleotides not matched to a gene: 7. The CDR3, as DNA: TGTGCCAGCAGCGAATCTAGCGGGGGCCTTTCCTACAATGAGCAGTTCTTC. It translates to CASSESSGGLSYNEQFF. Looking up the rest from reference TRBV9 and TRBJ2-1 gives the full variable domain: DSGVTQTPKHLITATGQRVTLRCSPRSGDLSVYWYQQSLDQGLQFLIQYYNGEERAKGNILERFSAQQFPDLHSELNLSSLELGDSALYFCASSESSGGLSYNEQFFGPGTRLTVL.

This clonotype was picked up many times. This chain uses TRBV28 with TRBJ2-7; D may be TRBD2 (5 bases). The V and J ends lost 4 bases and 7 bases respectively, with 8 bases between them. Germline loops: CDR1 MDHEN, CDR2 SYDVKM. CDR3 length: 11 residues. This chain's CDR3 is CASSSDWEQYF. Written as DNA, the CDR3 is TGTGCCAGCAGTTCGGACTGGGAGCAGTACTTC.

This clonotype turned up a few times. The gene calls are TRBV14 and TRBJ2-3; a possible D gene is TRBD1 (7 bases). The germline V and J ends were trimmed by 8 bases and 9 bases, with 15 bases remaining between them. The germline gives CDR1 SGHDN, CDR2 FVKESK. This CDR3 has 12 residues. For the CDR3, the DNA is TGTGCCAGCCAAAGTCCAGGGGGGACGCAGTATTTT. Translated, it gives CASQSPGGTQYF. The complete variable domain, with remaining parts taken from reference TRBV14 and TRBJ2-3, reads EAGVTQFPSHSVIEKGQTVTLRCDPISGHDNLYWYRRVMGKEIKFLLHFVKESKQDESGMPNNRFLAERTGGTYSTLKVQPAELEDSGVYFCASQSPGGTQYFGPGTRLTVL.

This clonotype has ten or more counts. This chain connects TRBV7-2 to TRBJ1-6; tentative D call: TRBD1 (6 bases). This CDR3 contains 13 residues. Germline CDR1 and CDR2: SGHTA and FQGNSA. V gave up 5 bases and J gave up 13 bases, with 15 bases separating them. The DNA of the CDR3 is TGTGCCAGCAGCGTCAAGGGGGATTGGCCCCTCCACTTT. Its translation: CASSVKGDWPLHF.

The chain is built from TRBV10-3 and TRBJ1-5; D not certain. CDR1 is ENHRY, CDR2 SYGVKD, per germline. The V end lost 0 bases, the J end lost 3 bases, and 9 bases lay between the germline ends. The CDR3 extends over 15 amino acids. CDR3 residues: CAISESTENNQPQHF. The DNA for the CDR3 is TGTGCCATCAGTGAGTCGACGGAAAACAATCAGCCCCAGCATTTT.

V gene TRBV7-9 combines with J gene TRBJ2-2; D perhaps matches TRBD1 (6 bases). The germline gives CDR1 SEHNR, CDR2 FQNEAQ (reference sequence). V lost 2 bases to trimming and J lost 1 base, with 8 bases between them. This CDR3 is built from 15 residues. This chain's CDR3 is CASSLQGRNTGELFF. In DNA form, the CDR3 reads TGTGCCAGCAGCTTACAGGGGAGGAACACCGGGGAGCTGTTTTTT.

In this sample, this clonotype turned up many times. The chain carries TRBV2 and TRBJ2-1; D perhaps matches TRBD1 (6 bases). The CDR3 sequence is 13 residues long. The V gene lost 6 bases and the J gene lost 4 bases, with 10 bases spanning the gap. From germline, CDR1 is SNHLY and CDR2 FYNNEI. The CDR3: CASRAGAYNEQFF. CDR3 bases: TGTGCCAGCAGGGCAGGGGCATACAATGAGCAGTTCTTC.

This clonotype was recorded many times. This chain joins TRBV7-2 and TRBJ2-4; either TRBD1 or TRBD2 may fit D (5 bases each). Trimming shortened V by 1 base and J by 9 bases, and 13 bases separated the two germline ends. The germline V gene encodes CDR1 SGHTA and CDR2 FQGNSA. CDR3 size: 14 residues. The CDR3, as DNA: TGTGCCAGCAGCTTAGTCTTGGGGGACGGCATTCAGTACTTC. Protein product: CASSLVLGDGIQYF.

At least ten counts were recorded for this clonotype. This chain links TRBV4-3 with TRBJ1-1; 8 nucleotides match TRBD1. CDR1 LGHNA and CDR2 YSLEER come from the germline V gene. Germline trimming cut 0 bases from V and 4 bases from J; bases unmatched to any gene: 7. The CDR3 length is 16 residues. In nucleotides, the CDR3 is TGCGCCAGCAGCCAAGATATCCCCACAGGGGGCACTGAAGCTTTCTTT. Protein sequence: CASSQDIPTGGTEAFF.

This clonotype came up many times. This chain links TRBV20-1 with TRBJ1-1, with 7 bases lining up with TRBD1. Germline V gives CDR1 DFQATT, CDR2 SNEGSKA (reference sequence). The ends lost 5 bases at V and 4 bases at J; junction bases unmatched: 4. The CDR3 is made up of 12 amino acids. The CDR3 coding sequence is TGCAGTGCTTTCAAGGGGGCCACTGAAGCTTTCTTT. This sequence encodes CSAFKGATEAFF.

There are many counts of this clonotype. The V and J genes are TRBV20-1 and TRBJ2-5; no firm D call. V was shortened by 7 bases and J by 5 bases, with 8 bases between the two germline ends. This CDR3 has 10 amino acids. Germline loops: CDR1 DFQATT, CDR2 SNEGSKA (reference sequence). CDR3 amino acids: CSVLRETQYF. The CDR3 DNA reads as TGCAGTGTTCTGAGGGAGACCCAGTACTTC.